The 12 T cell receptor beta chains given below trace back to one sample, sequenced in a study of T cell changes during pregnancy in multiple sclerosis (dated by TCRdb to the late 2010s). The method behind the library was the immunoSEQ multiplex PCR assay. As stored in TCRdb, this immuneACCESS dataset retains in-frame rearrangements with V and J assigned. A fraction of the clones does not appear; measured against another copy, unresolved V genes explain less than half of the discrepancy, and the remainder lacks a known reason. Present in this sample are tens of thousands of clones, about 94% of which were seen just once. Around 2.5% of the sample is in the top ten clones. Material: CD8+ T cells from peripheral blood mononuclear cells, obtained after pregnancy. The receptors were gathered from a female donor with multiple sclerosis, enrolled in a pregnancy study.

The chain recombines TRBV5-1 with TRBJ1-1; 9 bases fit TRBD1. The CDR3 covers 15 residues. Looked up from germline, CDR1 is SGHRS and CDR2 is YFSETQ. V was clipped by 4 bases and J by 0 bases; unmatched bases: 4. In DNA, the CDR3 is TGCGCCAGCAGCAGATACAGGGGGCTGAACACTGAAGCTTTCTTT. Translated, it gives CASSRYRGLNTEAFF.

The CDR3 nucleotides are TGTGCCAGCAGCGCGATAGCGGACTACGAGCAGTACTTC. Its translation is CASSAIADYEQYF. The chain carries TRBV11-2 and TRBJ2-7, with TRBD2 as a possible D gene (6 bases). Trimming stripped 5 bases from V and 3 bases from J, with 11 bases between. This CDR3 spans 13 amino acids. Germline V gene data show CDR1 as SGHAT and CDR2 as FQNNGV.

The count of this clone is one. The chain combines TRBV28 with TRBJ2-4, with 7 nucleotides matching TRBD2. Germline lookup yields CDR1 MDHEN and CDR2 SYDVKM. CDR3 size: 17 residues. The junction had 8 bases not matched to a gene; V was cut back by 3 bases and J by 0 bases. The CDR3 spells CASSFRGGLLAKNIQYF. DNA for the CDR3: TGTGCCAGCAGTTTCCGGGGAGGGCTTCTAGCCAAAAACATTCAGTACTTC.

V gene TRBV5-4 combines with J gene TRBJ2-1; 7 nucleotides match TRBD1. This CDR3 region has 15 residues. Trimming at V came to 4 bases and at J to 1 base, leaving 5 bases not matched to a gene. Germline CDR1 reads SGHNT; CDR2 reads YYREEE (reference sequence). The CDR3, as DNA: TGTGCCAGCAGCGTACAGGGGTGGTCCTACAATGAGCAGTTCTTC. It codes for CASSVQGWSYNEQFF.

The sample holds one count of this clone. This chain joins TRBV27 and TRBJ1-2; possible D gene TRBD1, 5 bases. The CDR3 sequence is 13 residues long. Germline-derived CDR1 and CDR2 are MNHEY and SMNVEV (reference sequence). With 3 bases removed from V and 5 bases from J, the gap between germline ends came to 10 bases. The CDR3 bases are TGTGCCAGCAGTTTGGGGCCAATTTATGGCTACACCTTC. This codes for CASSLGPIYGYTF.

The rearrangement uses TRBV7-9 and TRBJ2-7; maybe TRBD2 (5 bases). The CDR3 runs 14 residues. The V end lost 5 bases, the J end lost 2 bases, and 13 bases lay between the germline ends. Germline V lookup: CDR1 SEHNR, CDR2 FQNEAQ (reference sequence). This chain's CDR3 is CASSPPGNPYEQYF. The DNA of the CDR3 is TGTGCCAGCAGCCCCCCGGGGAATCCCTACGAGCAGTACTTC.

Here the CDR3 DNA reads TGTGCCAGCAGCTTAGCCTTATACGAGCAGTACTTC. As protein: CASSLALYEQYF. This sequence joins TRBV7-9 and TRBJ2-7; D not certain. The CDR3 covers 12 residues. V gave up 0 bases and J gave up 4 bases, with 4 bases separating them. Germline CDR1 SEHNR, CDR2 FQNEAQ (reference sequence).

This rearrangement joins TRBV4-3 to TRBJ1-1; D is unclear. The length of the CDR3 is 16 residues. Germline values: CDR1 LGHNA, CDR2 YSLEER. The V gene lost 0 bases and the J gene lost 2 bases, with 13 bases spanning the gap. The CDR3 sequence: CASSQDRRDPNTEAFF. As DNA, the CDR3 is TGCGCCAGCAGCCAAGATAGGCGGGATCCTAACACTGAAGCTTTCTTT.

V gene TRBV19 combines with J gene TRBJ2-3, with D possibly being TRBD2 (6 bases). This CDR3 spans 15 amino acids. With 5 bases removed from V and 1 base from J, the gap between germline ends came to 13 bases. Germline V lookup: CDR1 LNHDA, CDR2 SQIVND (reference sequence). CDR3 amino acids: CASSYGASGTDTQYF. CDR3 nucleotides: TGTGCCAGTAGTTATGGGGCTAGCGGCACAGATACGCAGTATTTT.

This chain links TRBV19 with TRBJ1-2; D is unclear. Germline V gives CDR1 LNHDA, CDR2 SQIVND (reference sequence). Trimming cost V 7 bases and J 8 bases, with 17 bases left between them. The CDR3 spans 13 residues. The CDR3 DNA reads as TGTGCCAGTACTCCATCCTCATCGGAGGGCTACACCTTC. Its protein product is CASTPSSSEGYTF.

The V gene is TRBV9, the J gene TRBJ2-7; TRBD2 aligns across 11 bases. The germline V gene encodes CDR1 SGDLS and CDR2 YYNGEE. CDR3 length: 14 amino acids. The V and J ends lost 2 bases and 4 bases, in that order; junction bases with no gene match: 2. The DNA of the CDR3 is TGTGCCAGCAGCGTCGGACTAGCGGGTTACGAGCAGTACTTC. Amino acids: CASSVGLAGYEQYF.

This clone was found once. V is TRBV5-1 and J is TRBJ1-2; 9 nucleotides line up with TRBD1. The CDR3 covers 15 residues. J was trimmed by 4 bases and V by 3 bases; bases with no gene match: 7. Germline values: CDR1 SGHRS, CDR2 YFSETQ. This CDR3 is CASSSTGGLGYGYTF. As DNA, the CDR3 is TGCGCCAGCAGCTCCACAGGGGGCCTTGGCTATGGCTACACCTTC.